This passage covers 20 T cell receptor beta chains from one sample sequenced in a study of blood T cell repertoires in COVID-19. TCRdb's copy holds only in-frame clones and misses some; the assay was immunoSEQ multiplex PCR. The repertoire holds hundreds of thousands of clones, with 70% to 90% as singletons. Sequencing was carried out using peripheral blood. These receptors all stem from a woman aged 60-75 years with COVID-19, enrolled during active disease.

This clone has a single count. The V gene is TRBV11-2, the J gene TRBJ2-5; TRBD2 might be the D (7 bases). CDR1 is SGHAT and CDR2 is FQNNGV in the germline V gene. V was trimmed by 5 bases and J by 4 bases, leaving 20 bases between them. The CDR3 covers 16 residues. CDR3 sequence: CASSPWGAGEGETQYF. The CDR3 DNA sequence: TGTGCCAGCAGCCCCTGGGGGGCGGGGGAGGGAGAGACCCAGTACTTC.

The chain employs TRBV2 and TRBJ2-7; 7 bases align to TRBD2. The V segment lost 1 base and the J segment 3 bases; nucleotides outside the gene matches: 9. The CDR3 totals 16 residues. Germline CDR1 reads SNHLY; CDR2 reads FYNNEI. The CDR3 loop reads CASSEGPSGVFYEQYF. CDR3 nucleotides: TGTGCCAGCAGTGAAGGGCCCAGCGGGGTTTTCTACGAGCAGTACTTC.

V usage is TRBV29-1 and J usage is TRBJ2-1, with D perhaps TRBD1 (6 bases). CDR1 and CDR2 from the germline V gene are SQVTM and ANQGSEA. Deletions cut 3 bases from V and 5 bases from J, with 11 bases between. The CDR3 runs to 13 residues. CDR3 in DNA: TGCAGCGTTGAGGGAACAGGGAACAATGAGCAGTTCTTC. Its translation: CSVEGTGNNEQFF.

The gene calls are TRBV15 and TRBJ1-1; TRBD1 matches 12 bases. J lost 7 bases, V lost 1 base, and 7 bases had no gene match. The germline V gene has CDR1 LNHNV and CDR2 YYDKDF (reference sequence). The CDR3 spans 16 residues. Written as DNA, the CDR3 is TGTGCCACCAGCAGAGGACCGGGACAGGGGGCTAATGAAGCTTTCTTT. Translating gives CATSRGPGQGANEAFF. Full variable domain (rest looked up from reference TRBV15 and TRBJ1-1): DAMVIQNPRYQVTQFGKPVTLSCSQTLNHNVMYWYQQKSSQAPKLLFHYYDKDFNNEADTPDNFQSRRPNTSFCFLDIRSPGLGDTAMYLCATSRGPGQGANEAFFGQGTRLTVV.

V and J are TRBV30 and TRBJ1-2; a weak D match, TRBD1 (6 bases). CDR1 is GTSNPN and CDR2 is SVGIG in the germline V gene (reference sequence). V lost 3 bases to trimming and J lost 5 bases, with 13 bases between them. The CDR3 consists of 13 residues. The CDR3 nucleotides read TGTGCCTGGAGACTCTCCCAGGGGTATGGCTACACCTTC. This translates into CAWRLSQGYGYTF.

The chain joins TRBV12-1 to TRBJ1-4; the table names TRBD1, a call not compared with the DNA. TRBV12-1 is a pseudogene locus. The CDR3 sequence is 16 residues long. CDR3 residues: CATEPGQGSLNEKLFF. CDR3 DNA sequence: TGTGCCACCGAACCGGGACAGGGTTCTTTAAATGAAAAACTGTTTTTT.

J is TRBJ1-5 and V is TRBV30, with TRBD1 matching over 8 bases. Losses at the gene ends were 0 bases for V and 7 bases for J; bases not matched to a gene: 14. Germline V gives CDR1 GTSNPN, CDR2 SVGIG (reference sequence). The CDR3 spans 17 residues. The CDR3 DNA reads TGTGCCTGGAGTGTGTTACCGGACAGGGTCTCAGGGCAGCCCCAGCATTTT. Amino acids: CAWSVLPDRVSGQPQHF.

The CDR3 loop is CASSSLAGLYEQFF. The CDR3 nucleotides read TGTGCCAGCAGCTCCCTAGCGGGGCTCTATGAGCAGTTCTTC. The gene calls are TRBV11-2 and TRBJ2-1, with 9 bases that match TRBD2. The CDR3 has 14 amino acids. After removal of 4 bases from V and 8 bases from J, the junction contained 6 bases not matched to a gene. CDR1 SGHAT and CDR2 FQNNGV come from the germline V gene. Full variable domain (rest looked up from reference TRBV11-2 and TRBJ2-1): EAGVAQSPRYKIIEKRQSVAFWCNPISGHATLYWYQQILGQGPKLLIQFQNNGVVDDSQLPKDRFSAERLKGVDSTLKIQPAKLEDSAVYLCASSSLAGLYEQFFGPGTRLTVL.

The CDR3 spells CASSVGTGTATNEKLFF. The DNA of the CDR3 is TGTGCCAGCAGCGTAGGAACAGGGACAGCAACTAATGAAAAACTGTTTTTT. The chain is built from TRBV9 and TRBJ1-4; 7 positions agree with TRBD1. Germline-derived CDR1 and CDR2 are SGDLS and YYNGEE. The CDR3 contains 17 residues. The V gene end was trimmed by 0 bases and the J gene end by 0 bases; junction bases not matched to a gene: 5.

The V gene is TRBV7-8, the J gene TRBJ2-7, with 7 bases fitting TRBD1. CDR1 is SGHVS, CDR2 FQNEAQ, per germline. CDR3 length: 15 amino acids. V lost 5 bases to trimming and J lost 2 bases; unmatched junction nucleotides: 9. The DNA of the CDR3 is TGTGCCAGCAGCCTGACCGGGACAGACCCCTACGAGCAGTACTTC. Translating gives CASSLTGTDPYEQYF.

The chain has TRBV12-3 or TRBV12-4 and TRBJ1-5; 7 nucleotides align to TRBD1. CDR3 length: 13 amino acids. V gave up 5 bases and J gave up 7 bases; unmatched junction bases: 5. This CDR3 reads CASSRQGKQPQHF. CDR3 coding DNA: TGTGCCAGCAGTCGACAGGGAAAACAGCCCCAGCATTTT.

The rearrangement joins TRBV7-8 to TRBJ1-5; D is perhaps TRBD1 (6 bases). V lost 5 bases, J lost 3 bases, and 8 bases lay in between. CDR1 is SGHVS, CDR2 FQNEAQ, per germline. CDR3 length: 13 amino acids. The CDR3 reads CASSDRHNQPQHF. DNA of the CDR3: TGTGCCAGCAGCGACAGGCACAATCAGCCCCAGCATTTT.

For the CDR3, the DNA is TGTGCCAGTAGTAGACTAGCGGGGGAGTTCGGGGCCAAAAACATTCAGTACTTC. It specifies CASSRLAGEFGAKNIQYF. The chain employs TRBV19 and TRBJ2-4; 12 positions agree with TRBD2. Per the germline V gene, CDR1 is LNHDA and CDR2 is SQIVND (reference sequence). V shed 4 bases and J 1 base; nucleotides not matched to a gene: 8. This CDR3 contains 18 residues.

The chain recombines TRBV5-4 with TRBJ1-4; TRBD1 might be the D (5 bases). Germline CDR1 SGHNT, CDR2 YYREEE (reference sequence). With 4 bases removed from V and 5 bases from J, the gap between germline ends came to 15 bases. The CDR3 spans 15 residues. This CDR3 reads CASSLQMTENEKLFF. The CDR3 DNA reads TGTGCCAGCAGCCTTCAAATGACAGAGAATGAAAAACTGTTTTTT.

The chain is built from TRBV30 and TRBJ2-1; D call uncertain. Germline values: CDR1 GTSNPN, CDR2 SVGIG (reference sequence). With 2 bases removed from V and 3 bases from J, the gap between germline ends came to 2 bases. The CDR3 loop spans 11 amino acids. The CDR3 DNA follows: TGTGCCTGGAGTCTCTACAATGAGCAGTTCTTC. It translates to CAWSLYNEQFF.

This chain joins TRBV10-3 and TRBJ2-7; a possible D gene is TRBD1 (5 bases). V shed 2 bases and J shed 4 bases, with 15 bases lying between them. Germline values: CDR1 ENHRY, CDR2 SYGVKD. The CDR3 covers 15 residues. The DNA of the CDR3 is TGTGCCATCAGTGAGGCCGGACAAGCAGGGTACGAGCAGTACTTC. Translating gives CAISEAGQAGYEQYF.

The chain has TRBV6-5 and TRBJ2-2, with TRBD1 matching 10 bases. CDR1 is MNHEY, CDR2 SVGAGI, per germline. After removal of 5 bases from V and 1 base from J, the junction contained 1 base not matched to a gene. This CDR3 spans 15 amino acids. The CDR3 DNA sequence: TGTGCCAGCAGTAGGGACAGGGGGAACACCGGGGAGCTGTTTTTT. It translates to CASSRDRGNTGELFF.

This sequence joins TRBV18 and TRBJ1-1; weak D call: TRBD1 (5 bases). This CDR3 has 15 amino acids. CDR1 is KGHSH and CDR2 is LQKENI in the germline V gene. Trimming took off 3 bases at V and 2 bases at J, with 13 bases between the two ends. CDR3 in amino acids: CASSPDKKLNTEAFF. CDR3 DNA: TGTGCCAGCTCACCGGACAAAAAACTAAACACTGAAGCTTTCTTT.

This clone was recorded once. The chain employs TRBV5-4 and TRBJ1-1; possible D gene TRBD1, 6 bases. The CDR3 totals 12 residues. Germline V gene data show CDR1 as SGHNT and CDR2 as YYREEE (reference sequence). Trimming stripped 7 bases from V and 4 bases from J, with 11 bases between. CDR3 residues: CASGTGITEAFF. The CDR3 DNA reads as TGTGCCAGCGGAACAGGGATCACTGAAGCTTTCTTT.

This chain joins TRBV2 and TRBJ2-7; 12 nucleotides agree with TRBD1. CDR3 length equals 13 residues. The germline V gene encodes CDR1 SNHLY and CDR2 FYNNEI. The V and J ends lost 10 bases and 7 bases, in that order; junction bases with no gene match: 8. The CDR3 is CANSRDRGREQYF. For the CDR3, the DNA is TGTGCCAACAGCCGGGACAGGGGGCGAGAGCAGTACTTC.